This T cell receptor (beta chain) was sequenced in a study of sequential checkpoint blockade in melanoma. Assay: immunoSEQ multiplex PCR; the TCRdb copy retains only in-frame clones and omits some. This sample yields 25,000 to 35,000 clones, of which 77% are seen a single time; roughly 22% belongs to the top ten. Specified treatment: randomized to nivolumab then ipilimumab (arm A) or the reverse (arm B). The germline V gene has CDR1 MNHEY and CDR2 SVGAGI. The length of the CDR3 is 15 residues. V gave up 4 bases and J gave up 6 bases, with 18 bases separating them. The sample here was CD8+ T cells sorted from blood (inferred from file names), taken from a patient given nivolumab and ipilimumab in sequence. The sequence was collected from a human donor with melanoma. The genes are TRBV6-5 and TRBJ1-1; D ambiguous. The CDR3 protein is CASSFDPLHRAEAFF. In DNA form, the CDR3 reads TGTGCCAGCAGTTTTGACCCCCTACACCGGGCTGAAGCTTTCTTT.